Listed here are 17 T cell receptor beta chains from one sample, sequenced in a study of cytomegalovirus exposure and HLA in healthy donors. The PCR was carried out with 60 Vbeta primers and 13 Jbeta primers. Using immunoSEQ multiplex PCR, the repertoire was profiled, and TCRdb retains in-frame clones only, with some absent. The sample has about 160,000 clones, roughly 82% seen once. The sequenced sample consisted of PBMCs. The source of these receptors is a man aged 50-59 years in good health and CMV-seropositive.

The chain combines TRBV9 with TRBJ1-2, with TRBD1 matching over 8 bases. Germline CDR1 and CDR2: SGDLS and YYNGEE. V trimming: 5 bases; J trimming: 2 bases; junction bases outside the gene matches: 8. The CDR3 is 15 residues long. The CDR3 DNA reads TGTGCCAGCAGTAGAACCGGACAGGGCAACTATGGCTACACCTTC. This codes for CASSRTGQGNYGYTF.

This clone has more than one count but fewer than ten. The chain combines TRBV5-6 with TRBJ2-7; D unresolved. CDR3 size: 14 residues. Trimming removed 0 bases from V and 6 bases from J, with 13 bases in between. Per the germline V gene, CDR1 is SGHDT and CDR2 is YYEEEE. CDR3 amino acids: CASSLVAANSEQYF. CDR3 nucleotides: TGTGCCAGCAGCTTGGTGGCGGCAAACTCCGAGCAGTACTTC.

The chain recombines TRBV25-1 with TRBJ2-4; D ambiguous. Germline CDR1 MGHDK, CDR2 SYGVNS. The CDR3 length is 12 residues. Trimming removed 4 bases from V and 8 bases from J, with 9 bases in between. The CDR3, as DNA: TGTGCCAGCAGTGGGAGTATCGACATTCAGTACTTC. Protein product: CASSGSIDIQYF.

V and J are TRBV19 and TRBJ1-4, with unresolved D. Between the trimmed V and J ends, which lost 5 bases and 7 bases, there was a span of 11 bases. The CDR3 covers 13 residues. Per the germline V gene, CDR1 is LNHDA and CDR2 is SQIVND (reference sequence). CDR3 nucleotides: TGTGCCAGTAGTTTCCAGGTCGGTGAAAAACTGTTTTTT. Translating gives CASSFQVGEKLFF. Filled out from reference TRBV19 and TRBJ1-4, the complete variable domain reads DGGITQSPKYLFRKEGQNVTLSCEQNLNHDAMYWYRQDPGQGLRLIYYSQIVNDFQKGDIAEGYSVSREKKESFPLTVTSAQKNPTAFYLCASSFQVGEKLFFGSGTQLSVL.

The chain uses TRBV10-1 and TRBJ2-1; 10 bases agree with TRBD2. Germline loops: CDR1 WNHNN, CDR2 SYGVQD (reference sequence). The V segment lost 3 bases and the J segment 7 bases; nucleotides outside the gene matches: 9. CDR3 length: 16 residues. This CDR3 is CASSDQRGGSANEQFF. DNA of the CDR3: TGCGCCAGCAGTGATCAGCGGGGGGGCAGTGCGAATGAGCAGTTCTTC.

J is TRBJ1-6 and V is TRBV7-7, with a possible D match to TRBD1 (6 bases). CDR1 SSHAT and CDR2 FNYEAQ come from the germline V gene (reference sequence). CDR3 length: 15 amino acids. The CDR3 loop reads CARPSGASYNSPLHF. The CDR3 coding sequence is TGTGCTAGACCCTCAGGGGCGTCCTATAATTCACCCCTCCACTTT. The full variable domain, completed using reference TRBV7-7 and TRBJ1-6, is GAGVSQSPRYKVTKRGQDVTLRCDPISSHATLYWYQQALGQGPEFLTYFNYEAQPDKSGLPSDRFSAERPEGSISTLTIQRTEQRDSAMYRCARPSGASYNSPLHFGNGTRLTVT.

This chain joins TRBV30 and TRBJ2-7; 10 nucleotides align to TRBD1. Losses at the gene ends were 0 bases for V and 6 bases for J; bases not matched to a gene: 2. This CDR3 is built from 13 residues. Per the germline V gene, CDR1 is GTSNPN and CDR2 is SVGIG (reference sequence). CDR3 bases: TGTGCCTGGAGTGTATGGGACAGGGGCGAGCAGTACTTC. Translated, it gives CAWSVWDRGEQYF.

This chain links TRBV2 with TRBJ2-5, with D perhaps matching TRBD2 (6 bases). The DNA end favors TRBJ2-7, so the J call may be wrong. Germline-derived CDR1 and CDR2 are SNHLY and FYNNEI. The CDR3 has 14 amino acids. CDR3 in DNA: TGTGCCAGCCTCCGGTTGCGGGATAGGTACGAGCAGTACTTC. The encoded protein is CASLRLRDRYEQYF.

The rearrangement links TRBV11-2 to TRBJ1-4; 7 bases map to TRBD1. V lost 4 bases and J lost 2; bases outside the gene matches: 4. This CDR3 region has 15 residues. Germline CDR1 reads SGHAT; CDR2 reads FQNNGV. The CDR3 DNA reads as TGTGCCAGCAGCTCCCTACAGGGGACTAATGAAAAACTGTTTTTT. Amino acid sequence: CASSSLQGTNEKLFF.

The chain uses TRBV7-8 and TRBJ1-5, with 8 bases aligning to TRBD1. J lost 1 base, V lost 7 bases, and 6 bases had no gene match. The CDR3 loop spans 15 amino acids. In germline, CDR1 is SGHVS, CDR2 FQNEAQ. CDR3 sequence: CASILTGDSNQPQHF. The DNA for the CDR3 is TGTGCCAGCATCCTGACAGGGGACAGCAATCAGCCCCAGCATTTT.

The rearrangement links TRBV7-6 to TRBJ2-1, with 8 bases that match TRBD2. Germline V lookup: CDR1 SGHVS, CDR2 FNYEAQ. J lost 9 bases, V lost 4 bases, and 8 bases had no gene match. This CDR3 is built from 14 residues. The DNA of the CDR3 is TGTGCCAGCAGCTCCGGGGGGGCACGCGGTGAGCAGTTCTTC. This translates into CASSSGGARGEQFF.

This clone has just one count. CDR3 loop: CASSSNTDTQYF. In DNA form, the CDR3 reads TGTGCCAGCAGCTCTAACACAGATACGCAGTATTTT. The chain couples TRBV5-5 to TRBJ2-3, with D uncertain. This CDR3 spans 12 amino acids. CDR1 is SGHKS, CDR2 YYEKEE, per germline (reference sequence). Deletions cut 3 bases from V and 2 bases from J, with 4 bases between.

V gene TRBV18 combines with J gene TRBJ2-5, with 10 bases matching TRBD1. The CDR3 runs to 16 residues. With 1 base clipped from V and 1 base from J, the junction kept 3 bases outside the gene matches. From germline, CDR1 is KGHSH and CDR2 LQKENI. The CDR3 here is CASSPRDRGFQETQYF. CDR3 DNA sequence: TGTGCCAGCTCACCACGGGACAGGGGATTCCAAGAGACCCAGTACTTC.

This chain uses TRBV14 with TRBJ1-1; D may be TRBD1 (6 bases). The CDR3 spans 14 residues. With 4 bases removed from V and 5 bases from J, the gap between germline ends came to 14 bases. Germline assignment: CDR1 SGHDN and CDR2 FVKESK. CDR3 sequence: CASSLGQVLTEAFF. The CDR3 DNA sequence: TGTGCCAGCAGCCTGGGACAAGTCTTAACTGAAGCTTTCTTT.

CDR3 DNA: TGTGCCAGCAGCCCCCTCGTGGAGCGGGAGTTCAATGAGCAGTTCTTC. It translates to CASSPLVEREFNEQFF. The rearrangement uses TRBV5-6 and TRBJ2-1, with 8 bases that match TRBD2. CDR3 length: 16 residues. CDR1 and CDR2 from the germline V gene are SGHDT and YYEEEE. Trimming took 4 bases from V and 6 from J; bases not matched to a gene: 12.

The rearrangement links TRBV19 to TRBJ2-5; tentatively, D is TRBD2 (6 bases). Germline CDR1 and CDR2: LNHDA and SQIVND (reference sequence). This CDR3 is 13 amino acids long. Trimming cost V 7 bases and J 2 bases, with 11 bases left between them. Written as DNA, the CDR3 is TGTGCCAGTAAGCGCGGGGCTCAAGAGACCCAGTACTTC. As protein: CASKRGAQETQYF. The variable domain in full, completed from reference TRBV19 and TRBJ2-5, reads DGGITQSPKYLFRKEGQNVTLSCEQNLNHDAMYWYRQDPGQGLRLIYYSQIVNDFQKGDIAEGYSVSREKKESFPLTVTSAQKNPTAFYLCASKRGAQETQYFGPGTRLLVL.

This clone was counted a few times. The CDR3 nucleotides read TGTGCAAGTCGCTTAGGTCCCCCGCCCCCCGACAGGGCTGCTGGAAACACCATATATTTT. This gives the protein CASRLGPPPPDRAAGNTIYF. This chain uses TRBV12-2 with TRBJ1-3; TRBD1, as called in the table, went unchecked against the DNA. TRBV12-2 is designated a pseudogene. The CDR3 length is 20 residues.